A single sample is the source of the 31 T cell receptor beta chains below, sequenced in a study of regulatory T cells in long-lasting Graves disease. For TCR beta, libraries came from iRepertoire HTBI primers and Arm-PCR of CDR3 regions. TCRdb processed the multiplex PCR reads anew with MiXCR; each CDR3 protein has one entry. The table includes 300,000 to 400,000 distinct CDR3 sequences, approximately 16% detected once. Described time point: newly diagnosed GD, antithyroid drugs for less than 3 months. The TCR library used RNA extracted from PBMCs. The sample was also reused in another study, on T cells in Graves' hyperthyroidism and ophthalmopathy.

The material sequenced was peripheral blood mononuclear cells (PBMCs), taken at new diagnosis, from a patient treated with antithyroid drugs. These receptors were obtained from a man aged 35 to 55 with Graves disease.

At least ten counts were recorded for this clonotype. This chain uses TRBV12-3 or TRBV12-4 with TRBJ2-1; no clear D gene. Trimming cost V 3 bases and J 6 bases, with 6 bases left between them. The length of the CDR3 is 12 residues. The CDR3 coding sequence is TGTGCCAGCAGTTTTAGCATCAATGAGCAGTTCTTC. It is translated as CASSFSINEQFF.

The genes are TRBV12-3 or TRBV12-4 and TRBJ1-2, with 9 bases identical to TRBD1. The CDR3 has 18 amino acids. The trim removed 8 bases at V and 2 bases at J, leaving 18 bases unmatched. CDR3 sequence (DNA): TGTGCCAGCGGGGGGTCCGGGACAGGGTTACGATTCAACTATGGCTACACCTTC. Translated, it gives CASGGSGTGLRFNYGYTF.

This clonotype was seen repeatedly, ten times or more. The chain is built from TRBV28 and TRBJ1-4, with D tentatively TRBD1 (6 bases). In germline, CDR1 is MDHEN, CDR2 SYDVKM. The CDR3 consists of 13 residues. V lost 6 bases to trimming and J lost 7 bases, with 12 bases between them. The CDR3 nucleotides are TGTGCCAGCAGGAGGGGGGCTAGTGAAAAACTGTTTTTT. Amino acid sequence: CASRRGASEKLFF.

The chain carries TRBV29-1 and TRBJ1-3; TRBD1 matches at 7 bases. This CDR3 has 15 residues. V shed 1 base and J 3 bases; nucleotides not matched to a gene: 6. CDR1 is SQVTM, CDR2 ANQGSEA, per germline. The CDR3 DNA reads TGCAGCGTTGAAGTCATGAGGGGGCATGGAAACACCATATATTTT. As protein: CSVEVMRGHGNTIYF.

This clonotype appeared many times. The chain couples TRBV7-2 to TRBJ1-3; no clear D. This CDR3 spans 14 amino acids. The germline CDR1 and CDR2 sequences are SGHTA and FQGNSA. Trimming removed 2 bases at V and 0 bases at J, with 5 bases between. CDR3 loop: CASSLRSSGNTIYF. The CDR3 nucleotides are TGTGCCAGCAGCTTACGGAGCTCTGGAAACACCATATATTTT.

This clonotype has more than one count but fewer than ten. The chain is built from TRBV20-1 and TRBJ1-3; 9 bases align to TRBD1. The length of the CDR3 is 17 residues. V lost 6 bases and J lost 0; bases outside the gene matches: 12. Germline CDR1 DFQATT, CDR2 SNEGSKA (reference sequence). The CDR3 protein is CSASRTGGDSSGNTIYF. The CDR3 coding sequence is TGCAGTGCGAGCCGCACAGGGGGCGATAGCTCTGGAAACACCATATATTTT.

The chain links TRBV6-1 to TRBJ1-2; TRBD1 is a possible D gene (6 bases). The CDR3 covers 17 residues. Germline V gene sequence: CDR1 MNHNS, CDR2 SASEGT. Trimming stripped 0 bases from V and 3 bases from J, with 17 bases between. CDR3 nucleotides: TGTGCCAGCAGTGAAGCAGGTTGGGGGGGCGCTGACTATGGCTACACCTTC. Protein product: CASSEAGWGGADYGYTF.

Many counts were recorded for this clonotype. The chain employs TRBV7-2 and TRBJ1-4; 10 bases agree with TRBD1. The CDR3 sequence is 13 residues long. The J segment lost 6 bases and the V segment lost 9 bases, leaving 4 bases of the junction unmatched. CDR1 is SGHTA, CDR2 FQGNSA, per germline. CDR3 sequence (DNA): TGTGCCAGTGGAGGGACAGGGGATGAAAAACTGTTTTTT. Its protein is CASGGTGDEKLFF.

This clonotype was seen a few times. The chain uses TRBV20-1 and TRBJ2-7; D not certain. Trimming took off 6 bases at V and 0 bases at J, with 6 bases between the two ends. The CDR3 runs to 11 residues. The germline gives CDR1 DFQATT, CDR2 SNEGSKA (reference sequence). DNA for the CDR3: TGCAGTGCCAGGCGCTCCTACGAGCAGTACTTC. Amino acid sequence: CSARRSYEQYF.

V and J are TRBV13 and TRBJ2-7, with TRBD2 matching over 7 bases. CDR3 length equals 15 residues. The V gene's germline CDR1 is PRHDT and CDR2 FYEKMQ (reference sequence). V shed 4 bases, J shed 1 base, and the junction held 7 bases outside the gene matches. In nucleotides, the CDR3 is TGTGCCAGCAGCTCCCTGGGGGGGTCATCCTACGAGCAGTACTTC. Residues: CASSSLGGSSYEQYF.

The chain joins TRBV20-1 to TRBJ1-6; TRBD1 agrees at 10 bases. This CDR3 comprises 18 residues. The germline V gene has CDR1 DFQATT and CDR2 SNEGSKA (reference sequence). After removal of 2 bases from V and 2 bases from J, the junction contained 9 bases not matched to a gene. The CDR3 sequence is CSARPPRQGATYNSPLHF. CDR3 DNA sequence: TGCAGTGCTAGACCTCCCCGACAGGGGGCAACCTATAATTCACCCCTCCACTTT.

This chain connects TRBV5-1 to TRBJ2-5, with D perhaps assigned TRBD1 or TRBD2 (5 bases each). This CDR3 has 15 amino acids. The V gene lost 3 bases and the J gene lost 3 bases, with 15 bases spanning the gap. Germline V gene lookup returns CDR1 SGHRS and CDR2 YFSETQ. The CDR3 loop reads CASSSKPGPEETQYF. The CDR3 bases are TGCGCCAGCAGCTCGAAACCGGGACCCGAAGAGACCCAGTACTTC.

The chain links TRBV24-1 to TRBJ2-2, with 8 bases lining up with TRBD2. The J segment lost 6 bases and the V segment lost 4 bases, leaving 3 bases of the junction unmatched. The CDR3 has 14 amino acids. The germline gives CDR1 KGHDR, CDR2 SFDVKD. CDR3 nucleotide sequence: TGTGCCACCAGTGAGAGCGGGGGTCCCGGGGAGCTGTTTTTT. Its protein is CATSESGGPGELFF.

In its sample, this clonotype was seen many times. DNA for the CDR3: TGTGCCAGCAGCAGCCCAGGGGGAGACACTGAAGCTTTCTTT. Its protein product is CASSSPGGDTEAFF. This rearrangement joins TRBV6-1 to TRBJ1-1; 7 bases agree with TRBD1. The CDR3 has 14 amino acids. Trimming removed 6 bases from V and 3 bases from J; junction bases left unmatched: 7. Germline V gives CDR1 MNHNS, CDR2 SASEGT.

This clonotype was recorded many times. The rearrangement uses TRBV6-5 and TRBJ2-1, with D tentatively TRBD1 or TRBD2 (5 bases each). Germline V gives CDR1 MNHEY, CDR2 SVGAGI. V dropped 4 bases and J dropped 3 bases, with 10 bases sitting between them. The CDR3 runs to 14 residues. CDR3 in DNA: TGTGCCAGCAGTTCAGGGAGCGGCTACAATGAGCAGTTCTTC. This gives the protein CASSSGSGYNEQFF.

This clonotype appeared many times. The V and J genes are TRBV2 and TRBJ2-5, with D unresolved. Germline V gene data show CDR1 as SNHLY and CDR2 as FYNNEI. Trimming stripped 7 bases from V and 2 bases from J, with 8 bases between. This CDR3 comprises 12 residues. The CDR3 region has the DNA TGTGCCAGCAATCGCGAACAAGAGACCCAGTACTTC. Translation gives CASNREQETQYF.

The table lists this clonotype with many counts. The chain employs TRBV6-1 and TRBJ2-7; perhaps TRBD1 as D (6 bases). The CDR3 sequence is 13 residues long. Germline values: CDR1 MNHNS, CDR2 SASEGT. V lost 5 bases, J lost 2 bases, and 10 bases lay in between. As DNA, the CDR3 is TGTGCCAGCAGTATAGACAGGACCTACGAGCAGTACTTC. Protein sequence: CASSIDRTYEQYF.

This clonotype was recorded many times. The rearrangement uses TRBV28 and TRBJ2-5, with TRBD2 identical over 15 bases. The J segment lost 1 base and the V segment lost 6 bases, leaving 9 bases of the junction unmatched. The germline V gene has CDR1 MDHEN and CDR2 SYDVKM. The CDR3 loop spans 18 amino acids. CDR3: CASSTRTSGGAFQETQYF. Written as DNA, the CDR3 is TGTGCCAGCAGCACTAGGACTAGCGGGGGGGCCTTCCAAGAGACCCAGTACTTC. Supplemented by reference TRBV28 and TRBJ2-5, the full variable domain reads DVKVTQSSRYLVKRTGEKVFLECVQDMDHENMFWYRQDPGLGLRLIYFSYDVKMKEKGDIPEGYSVSREKKERFSLILESASTNQTSMYLCASSTRTSGGAFQETQYFGPGTRLLVL.

This clonotype was counted ten times or more. The chain links TRBV6-1 to TRBJ2-5; weak D call: TRBD2 (7 bases). The CDR3 loop spans 16 amino acids. In germline, CDR1 is MNHNS, CDR2 SASEGT. The V end was cut by 5 bases, the J end by 1 base, with 17 bases between. CDR3: CASSHPWGGPQETQYF. The CDR3 DNA is TGTGCCAGCAGTCACCCTTGGGGGGGGCCCCAAGAGACCCAGTACTTC.

This clonotype was counted many times. The J gene is TRBJ2-7, the V gene TRBV7-8; the D is unclear. Between the trimmed V and J ends, which lost 5 bases and 2 bases, there was a span of 7 bases. CDR3 length: 12 residues. Germline values: CDR1 SGHVS, CDR2 FQNEAQ. The CDR3 loop reads CASSGDPYEQYF. For the CDR3, the DNA is TGTGCCAGCAGCGGTGATCCCTACGAGCAGTACTTC.

The rearrangement joins TRBV4-2 to TRBJ2-7; possibly TRBD1 for D (5 bases). V dropped 3 bases and J dropped 1 base, with 10 bases sitting between them. Looked up from germline, CDR1 is LGHNA and CDR2 is YNFKEQ. The CDR3 loop spans 14 amino acids. The CDR3 bases are TGTGCCAGCAGCCAGATGACAGCTTCCTACGAGCAGTACTTC. Its protein is CASSQMTASYEQYF.

This clonotype was found many times. This sequence joins TRBV18 and TRBJ2-7; maybe TRBD1 (6 bases). V was shortened by 3 bases and J by 7 bases, with 13 bases between the two germline ends. Germline V CDR1 and CDR2: KGHSH, LQKENI. The CDR3 length is 13 residues. DNA of the CDR3: TGTGCCAGCTCACCCTCACAGGGCGGTGAGCAGTACTTC. Its protein is CASSPSQGGEQYF.

This clonotype was observed many times. V gene TRBV6-2 or TRBV6-3 combines with J gene TRBJ2-7; 8 bases match TRBD1. CDR1 is MNHEY and CDR2 is SVGEGT in the germline V gene. The CDR3 is 11 residues long. J gave up 13 bases and V 4 bases, and 6 bases lay outside the gene matches. Here the CDR3 DNA reads TGTGCCAGCAGTTTGGGGACAGGATCTTACTTC. Its translation: CASSLGTGSYF.

This clonotype was counted a single time. This rearrangement joins TRBV29-1 to TRBJ1-1; 7 bases map to TRBD1. V lost 7 bases and J lost 5; bases outside the gene matches: 4. The germline V gene encodes CDR1 SQVTM and CDR2 ANQGSEA. The CDR3 spans 11 residues. The CDR3 nucleotides are TGCAGCGCCAGGGGGGGGACTGAAGCTTTCTTT. Amino acid sequence: CSARGGTEAFF.

This clonotype was observed at least ten times. The genes are TRBV5-1 and TRBJ1-1, with D possibly being TRBD1 (6 bases). Germline CDR1 reads SGHRS; CDR2 reads YFSETQ. V lost 3 bases to trimming and J lost 10 bases, with 16 bases between them. The CDR3 runs 13 residues. Written as DNA, the CDR3 is TGCGCCAGCAGCTCCTGGCGCAGGGGTGCAGCTTTCTTT. Protein: CASSSWRRGAAFF.

The V and J genes are TRBV7-9 and TRBJ1-4; unclear D gene. The CDR3 covers 13 residues. Per the germline V gene, CDR1 is SEHNR and CDR2 is FQNEAQ (reference sequence). Trimming removed 1 base from V and 5 bases from J, with 5 bases in between. This chain's CDR3 is CASSLEWNEKLFF. CDR3 nucleotide sequence: TGTGCCAGCAGCTTAGAATGGAATGAAAAACTGTTTTTT.

This clonotype was counted ten times or more. The chain uses TRBV12-3 or TRBV12-4 and TRBJ2-2, with D possibly TRBD2 on 6 matching bases. V was pared by 4 bases and J by 4 bases, with 10 bases between. The CDR3 contains 14 residues. CDR3: CASSSQEGTGELFF. The CDR3 DNA reads as TGTGCCAGCAGTTCACAGGAGGGCACCGGGGAGCTGTTTTTT.

There are many counts of this clonotype. The J gene is TRBJ2-5, the V gene TRBV7-8; D is perhaps TRBD2 (6 bases). Germline CDR1 is SGHVS and CDR2 is FQNEAQ. The CDR3 totals 16 residues. Trimming stripped 4 bases from V and 4 bases from J, with 19 bases between. The CDR3 sequence: CASSSRALANVETQYF. The CDR3 nucleotides are TGTGCCAGCAGCTCGAGAGCTCTAGCGAATGTAGAGACCCAGTACTTC.

V and J are TRBV19 and TRBJ2-3; maybe TRBD2 (5 bases). The V gene lost 9 bases and the J gene lost 1 base, with 17 bases spanning the gap. The CDR3 is made up of 15 amino acids. In germline, CDR1 is LNHDA, CDR2 SQIVND (reference sequence). The CDR3 DNA is TGTGCCAGCACCGTCACTAGAACGCGCACAGATACGCAGTATTTT. Amino acids: CASTVTRTRTDTQYF.

A single count supports this clonotype. This chain uses TRBV7-8 with TRBJ2-5; D is uncertain. V lost 2 bases and J lost 4, with 17 bases in between. Germline CDR1 and CDR2: SGHVS and FQNEAQ. The CDR3 is made up of 16 amino acids. Written as DNA, the CDR3 is TGTGCCAGCAGCTTACGCCCTATAAAAGACCGAGAGACCCAGTACTTC. Amino acid sequence: CASSLRPIKDRETQYF. The full variable domain, in which reference TRBV7-8 and TRBJ2-5 provide the parts outside the CDR3, is GAGVSQSPRYKVAKRGQDVALRCDPISGHVSLFWYQQALGQGPEFLTYFQNEAQLDKSGLPSDRFFAERPEGSVSTLKIQRTQQEDSAVYLCASSLRPIKDRETQYFGPGTRLLVL.

V gene TRBV5-8 combines with J gene TRBJ2-1, with a tentative D call TRBD1 (5 bases). The CDR3 length is 13 residues. V was pared by 0 bases and J by 8 bases, with 9 bases between. In germline, CDR1 is SGHTS, CDR2 YDEGEE. As DNA, the CDR3 is TGTGCCAGCAGCTTGGATGGCAGGGATGAGCAGTTCTTC. Translating gives CASSLDGRDEQFF. The entire variable domain, with the rest obtained from reference TRBV5-8 and TRBJ2-1, is as follows: EAGVTQSPTHLIKTRGQQATLRCSPISGHTSVYWYQQALGLGLQFLLWYDEGEERNRGNFPPRFSGRQFPNYSSELNVNALELEDSALYLCASSLDGRDEQFFGPGTRLTVL.